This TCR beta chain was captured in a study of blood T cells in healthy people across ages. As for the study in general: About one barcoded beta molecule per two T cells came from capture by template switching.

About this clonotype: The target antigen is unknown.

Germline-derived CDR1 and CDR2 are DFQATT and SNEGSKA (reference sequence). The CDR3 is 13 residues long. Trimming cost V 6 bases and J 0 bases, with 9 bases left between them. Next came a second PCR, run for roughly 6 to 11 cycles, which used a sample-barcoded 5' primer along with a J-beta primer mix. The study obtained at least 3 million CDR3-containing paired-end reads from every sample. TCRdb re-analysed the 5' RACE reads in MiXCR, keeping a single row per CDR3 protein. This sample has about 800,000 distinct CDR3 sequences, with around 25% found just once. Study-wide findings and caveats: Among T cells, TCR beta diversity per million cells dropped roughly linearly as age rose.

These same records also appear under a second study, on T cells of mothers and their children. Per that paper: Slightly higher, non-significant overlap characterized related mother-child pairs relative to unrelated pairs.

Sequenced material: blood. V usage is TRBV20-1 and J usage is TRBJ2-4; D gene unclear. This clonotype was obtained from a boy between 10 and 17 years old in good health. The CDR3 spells CSATLLAKNIQYF. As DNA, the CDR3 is TGCAGTGCCACACTACTAGCCAAAAACATTCAGTACTTC.